This T cell receptor beta chain was found in a study of blood T cell repertoires in COVID-19. This CDR3 contains 14 residues. V lost 5 bases and J lost 8; bases outside the gene matches: 9. Germline CDR1 and CDR2: MNHEY and SMNVEV (reference sequence). Only in-frame clones appear in the TCRdb table, and some are missing; sequencing was by immunoSEQ multiplex PCR. The table shows 250,000 or so clones, with roughly four fifths occurring only once. Donors in Cohort 3 who had recovered were those with two negative PCRs, healthcare professional clearance, or resolution of their symptoms. This clone was seen only once.

V is TRBV27 and J is TRBJ1-1; 9 bases map to TRBD1. Sequencing input: PBMCs or T cells enriched from blood (not recorded which). The origin of this receptor is a man aged 45-65 years who had recovered from COVID-19. The CDR3 sequence: CASSSGDRVKEAFF. The CDR3 DNA is TGTGCCAGCAGTAGTGGGGACAGGGTGAAAGAAGCTTTCTTT.